The entry below gives a single TCR beta chain sequence along with its context. Its target is unknown. This record belongs to a study of blood T cells in healthy people across ages. The CDR3 totals 13 residues. V lost 5 bases, J lost 7 bases, and 12 bases lay in between. Germline CDR1 is MNHEY and CDR2 is SVGEGT. Findings and caveats of the study: Total diversity from one million sequenced T cells was likely underestimated.

A second PCR, run for roughly 6 to 11 cycles, used a sample-barcoded 5' primer plus a J-beta primer mix. TCRdb reprocessed the 5' RACE reads with MiXCR, giving one entry per CDR3 protein. The sample has 800,000 to 1,000,000 distinct CDR3 sequences, 45% to 50% seen once. Sequencing used blood. The V gene is TRBV6-2 or TRBV6-3, the J gene TRBJ2-1, with TRBD1 as a possible D gene (6 bases). This TCR derives from a man aged 25 to 45 in good health. The CDR3 nucleotides are TGTGCCAGCAGTGGAGAGGGGGTAAATGAGCAGTTCTTC. Encoded protein: CASSGEGVNEQFF.